This T cell receptor (beta chain) was recorded in a study of cytomegalovirus exposure and HLA in healthy donors. Study findings and constraints: Further analysis was carried out later, and it showed several of the most significant clusters appearing linked to common viral pathogens.

The PCR used 60 Vbeta and 13 Jbeta primers. The data were produced by immunoSEQ multiplex PCR, yet TCRdb's version contains in-frame clones alone and is incomplete. Of 90,000 to 100,000 clones detected, approximately 80% appear once; the ten largest clones hold 3% to 3.5%. To note about this clone: As yet, its antigen is unknown.

Germline V gene data show CDR1 as MDHEN and CDR2 as SYDVKM. The CDR3 totals 15 residues. V trimming: 5 bases; J trimming: 0 bases; junction bases outside the gene matches: 5. The V and J genes are TRBV28 and TRBJ2-7, with 9 bases that match TRBD2. Input material: PBMCs. This receptor was taken from a woman aged 40 to 49 in good health and CMV-seronegative. The CDR3 DNA sequence: TGTGCCAGCAGTAGCTCTAGCGGGGACTCCTACGAGCAGTACTTC. Its translation: CASSSSSGDSYEQYF.